The clone carrying this T cell receptor beta chain was detected only once. Its matching antigen is unknown. The protocol was immunoSEQ multiplex PCR, while the TCRdb copy is restricted to in-frame clones and leaves out a portion. The sample lists around 94,000 clones; roughly 89% were seen once. Germline values: CDR1 GTSNPN, CDR2 SVGIG (reference sequence). The CDR3 length is 16 residues. V lost 4 bases, J lost 0 bases, and 16 bases lay in between. The source of the sample is a study of OX40 agonist ivuxolimab in advanced cancers. About the study: Ivuxolimab was administered intravenously to patients at 0.01 to 10 mg/kg every 2 weeks. Study observations and caveats: Partial responders dosed at 0.1-3.0 mg/kg displayed clonal expansion ranking among the lowest.

Sample: CD4+ or CD8+ T cells sorted from blood, taken in a trial of the OX40 agonist ivuxolimab. The chain carries TRBV30 and TRBJ2-4; D uncertain. This receptor was identified in an adult with an advanced solid tumor such as melanoma, head and neck, liver or kidney cancer. The CDR3 region has the DNA TGTGCCTGGACCCGACCCATAGTTCTAGCCAAAAACATTCAGTACTTC. As protein: CAWTRPIVLAKNIQYF. The full variable domain, rest sourced from reference TRBV30 and TRBJ2-4, is SQTIHQWPATLVQPVGSPLSLECTVEGTSNPNLYWYRQAAGRGLQLLFYSVGIGQISSEVPQNLSASRPQDRQFILSSKKLLLSDSGFYLCAWTRPIVLAKNIQYFGAGTRLSVL.